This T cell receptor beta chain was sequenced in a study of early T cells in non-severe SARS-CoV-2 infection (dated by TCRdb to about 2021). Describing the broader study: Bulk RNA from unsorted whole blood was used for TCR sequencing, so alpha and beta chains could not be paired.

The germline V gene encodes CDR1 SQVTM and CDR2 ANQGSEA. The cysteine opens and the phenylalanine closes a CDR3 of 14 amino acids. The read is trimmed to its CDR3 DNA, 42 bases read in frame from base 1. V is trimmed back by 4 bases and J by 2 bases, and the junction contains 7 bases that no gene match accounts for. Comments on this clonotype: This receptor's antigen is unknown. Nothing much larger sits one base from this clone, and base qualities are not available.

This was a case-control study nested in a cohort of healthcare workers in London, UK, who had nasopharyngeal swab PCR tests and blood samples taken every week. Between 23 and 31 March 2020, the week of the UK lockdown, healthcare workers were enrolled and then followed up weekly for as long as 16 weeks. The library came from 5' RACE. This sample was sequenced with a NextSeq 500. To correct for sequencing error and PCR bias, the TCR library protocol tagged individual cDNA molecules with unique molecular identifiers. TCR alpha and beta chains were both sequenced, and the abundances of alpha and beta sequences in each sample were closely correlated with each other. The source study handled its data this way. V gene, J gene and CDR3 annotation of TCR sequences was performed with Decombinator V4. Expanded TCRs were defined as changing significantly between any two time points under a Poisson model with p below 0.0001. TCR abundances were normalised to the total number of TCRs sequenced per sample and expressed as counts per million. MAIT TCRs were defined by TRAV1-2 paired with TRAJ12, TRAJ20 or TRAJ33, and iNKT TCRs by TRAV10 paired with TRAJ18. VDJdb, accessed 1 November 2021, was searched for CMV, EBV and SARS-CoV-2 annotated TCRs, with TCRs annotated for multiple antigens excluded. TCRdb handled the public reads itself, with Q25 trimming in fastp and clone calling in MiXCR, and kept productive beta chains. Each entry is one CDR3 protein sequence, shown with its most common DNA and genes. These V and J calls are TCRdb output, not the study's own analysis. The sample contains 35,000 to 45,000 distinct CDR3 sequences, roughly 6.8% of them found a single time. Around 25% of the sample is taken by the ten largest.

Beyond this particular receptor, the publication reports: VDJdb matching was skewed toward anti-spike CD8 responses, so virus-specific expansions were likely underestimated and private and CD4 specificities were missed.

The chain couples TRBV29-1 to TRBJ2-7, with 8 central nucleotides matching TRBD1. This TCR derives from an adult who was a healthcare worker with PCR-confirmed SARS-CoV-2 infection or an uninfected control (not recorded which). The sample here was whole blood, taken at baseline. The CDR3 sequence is CSVVRGTGAYEQYF. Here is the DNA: TGCAGCGTTGTAAGAGGGACAGGAGCCTACGAGCAGTACTTC.